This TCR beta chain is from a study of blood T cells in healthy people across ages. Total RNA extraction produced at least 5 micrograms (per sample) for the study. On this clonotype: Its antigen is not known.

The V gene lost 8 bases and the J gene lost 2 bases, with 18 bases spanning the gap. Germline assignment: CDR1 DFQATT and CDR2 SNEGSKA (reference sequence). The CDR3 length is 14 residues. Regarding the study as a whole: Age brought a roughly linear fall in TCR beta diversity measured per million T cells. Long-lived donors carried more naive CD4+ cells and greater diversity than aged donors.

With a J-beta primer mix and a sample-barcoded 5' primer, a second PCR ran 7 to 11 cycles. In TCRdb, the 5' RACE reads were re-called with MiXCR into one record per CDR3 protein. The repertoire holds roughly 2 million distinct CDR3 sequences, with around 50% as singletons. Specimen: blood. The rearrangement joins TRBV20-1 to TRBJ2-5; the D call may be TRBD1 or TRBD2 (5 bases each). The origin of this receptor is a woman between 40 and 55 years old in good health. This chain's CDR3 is CSPYSPGRQETQYF. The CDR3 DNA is TGCAGTCCCTATTCTCCGGGACGACAAGAGACCCAGTACTTC.